The clone carrying this T cell receptor (beta chain) was seen ten or more times. The target antigen is unknown. PBMCs stored at -80 C, numbering 2 million, were the origin of the unsorted libraries. This record comes from a study of neurological immune-mediated disorders. Study background: In a group of approximately 35 multiple sclerosis patients, 31 had the relapsing-remitting type and 3 had the secondary progressive type. Study-wide results and caveats: Among 34 multiple sclerosis patients, phylogenetic grouping put the repertoires of 18 into a single related-CDR3 cluster, a possible signature.

The cDNA was generated through 5'RACE incorporating 10-nucleotide random UMIs. TCRdb redid the calling of the 5' RACE reads with MiXCR, one entry per CDR3 protein. The table includes approximately 51,000 distinct CDR3 sequences, over 3% detected once. The ends were cut back, 1 base at V and 0 bases at J, with 10 bases in the middle. The CDR3 totals 17 residues. The rearrangement links TRBV12-3 or TRBV12-4 to TRBJ2-6; no definite D call. Sequences were obtained from PBMCs. This sequence originates from a man in his forties or fifties with multiple sclerosis. The chain's CDR3 is CASSLGLQSSGANVLTF. DNA of the CDR3: TGTGCCAGCAGTTTAGGTTTGCAGTCCTCTGGGGCCAACGTCCTGACTTTC.